This is a list of T cell receptor beta chains from one sample in a study of cytomegalovirus exposure and HLA in healthy donors. Here immunoSEQ multiplex PCR was the method, and the copy in TCRdb shows in-frame clones only, minus some. The table includes 24,000 or so clones, 79% detected once. The sample comprised PBMCs. These receptors all come from a male donor in good health and CMV-seronegative. Each CDR3 is given with its conserved first and last residue. Each record gives: J gene, D gene, clone size, V gene, CDR3 DNA, CDR3 protein. D genes are given only for firm matches. For some rows the clone size is stated as once, few or many, or as a class when expanded; others skip it.

TRBJ2-1 | TRBD2 | NA | TRBV5-4 | TGTGCCAGCAGCTTGGGCGGGGGGCGGGAGCAGTTCTTC | CASSLGGGREQFF
TRBJ2-5 | NA | few | TRBV5-4 | TGTGCCAGCAGCTTCCCCCTTATGGGTAGCGCCCAAGAGACCCAGTACTTC | CASSFPLMGSAQETQYF
TRBJ2-6 | NA | once | TRBV6-5 | TGTGCCAGCAGGACAGACTCTGGGGCCAACGTCCTGACTTTC | CASRTDSGANVLTF
TRBJ1-3 | NA | NA | TRBV23-1 | TGCGCCAGCACTAAATCCCAACTAAGCCCAAAACGCTTGTCTGGAAACACCATATATTTT | CASTKSQLSPKRLSGNTIYF
TRBJ2-3 | NA | NA | TRBV10-1 | TGCGCCAGCAGGGAACGGTGGTACGACTTATACACAGATACGCAGTATTTT | CASRERWYDLYTDTQYF
TRBJ2-1 | TRBD2 | NA | TRBV6-5 | TGTGCCAGCAGTTACCGGGCGGGAGGGCCGTGGAATGAGCAGTTCTTC | CASSYRAGGPWNEQFF
TRBJ2-7 | TRBD2 | NA | TRBV5-1 | TGCGCCAGCAGCATTGATAGCGGGGGCTCCTACGAGCAGTACTTC | CASSIDSGGSYEQYF
TRBJ2-2 | TRBD1 | once | TRBV9 | TGTGCCAGCAGCGTAGCCGACCCAGTGGGACAGGGTTACACCGGAGAGCTGTTTTTT | CASSVADPVGQGYTGELFF
TRBJ1-2 | NA | few | TRBV27 | TGTGCCAGCAGTTTAGGGCCTGTCTATGGCTACACCTTC | CASSLGPVYGYTF
TRBJ2-5 | NA | NA | TRBV5-1 | TGCGCCAGCAGCTTGGAGGACAGCCAAGAGACCCAGTACTTC | CASSLEDSQETQYF
TRBJ1-2 | NA | NA | TRBV7-9 | TGTGCCAGCAGCACCCCCCTGAGGGGCTACACCTTC | CASSTPLRGYTF
TRBJ2-1 | TRBD2 | NA | TRBV27 | TGTGCCAGCAGCTATAGCGGGAGGAGGCAGTTCTTC | CASSYSGRRQFF
TRBJ2-7 | TRBD2 | NA | TRBV7-3 | TGTTCCAGCAGCTACAAGACTAGCGGGAAATCCTACGAGCAGTACTTC | CSSSYKTSGKSYEQYF
TRBJ1-2 | TRBD1 | once | TRBV28 | TGTGCCAGCAGTTTCCAGGGGGCGCTTGGCTACACCTTC | CASSFQGALGYTF
TRBJ2-3 | NA | NA | TRBV2 | TGTGCCAGCAGGGAGGGTGCAGATACGCAGTATTTT | CASREGADTQYF
TRBJ2-3 | TRBD2 | NA | TRBV5-1 | TGCGCCAGCAGCTTGGAGCGGGATTTCGCAGATACGCAGTATTTT | CASSLERDFADTQYF
TRBJ1-2 | NA | NA | TRBV7-9 | TGTGCCAGCAGCCGAATCGAAGGAGCTAACTATGGCTACACCTTC | CASSRIEGANYGYTF
TRBJ2-7 | TRBD2 | medium-sized | TRBV30 | TGTGCCTGGAGACTAGCGGGAGGGCCCGAGCAGTACTTC | CAWRLAGGPEQYF
TRBJ2-7 | TRBD1 | large | TRBV27 | TGTGCCAGCAGTTTTAAGGGACAGGGGGGTTACGAGCAGTACTTC | CASSFKGQGGYEQYF
TRBJ2-1 | TRBD2 | NA | TRBV11-3 | TGTGCCAGCAGCTATGGGACTAGCGGAAGTGATGAGCAGTTCTTC | CASSYGTSGSDEQFF
TRBJ2-5 | TRBD2 | NA | TRBV4-3 | TGCGCCAGCAGCCCGGGGACTAGCGAGAGCTTTTGGGAGACCCAGTACTTC | CASSPGTSESFWETQYF
TRBJ1-6 | NA | once | TRBV27 | TGTGCCAGCAGTCCCCTTTTGGGCTCACCCCTCCACTTT | CASSPLLGSPLHF
TRBJ2-1 | NA | NA | TRBV2 | TGTGCCAGCAGTGATCTGTACAATGAGCAGTTCTTC | CASSDLYNEQFF
TRBJ2-7 | NA | NA | TRBV5-5 | TGTGCCAGCAGCTTGGCCGGAAGGGAGACGCCATCCTACGAGCAGTACTTC | CASSLAGRETPSYEQYF
TRBJ1-6 | TRBD1 | NA | TRBV27 | TGTGCCAGCACATTGGACAGGGGGCTTGGTTCACCCCTCCACTTT | CASTLDRGLGSPLHF
TRBJ1-5 | TRBD1 | NA | TRBV28 | TGTGCCAGCAGGGGACCGGGACAGGGTCCTCAGCCCCAGCATTTT | CASRGPGQGPQPQHF
TRBJ2-7 | NA | NA | TRBV28 | TGTGCCAGCAGTTATTCCGCCTACGAGCAGTACTTC | CASSYSAYEQYF
TRBJ1-3 | TRBD1 | NA | TRBV13 | TGTGCCAGCAGCCTCCGACAGGGGGCTGGAAACACCATATATTTT | CASSLRQGAGNTIYF
TRBJ2-1 | NA | NA | TRBV21-1 | TGTGCCAGCAGCAACTCGGGCGGGGGCCATCTCAATGAGCAGTTCTTC | CASSNSGGGHLNEQFF
TRBJ2-7 | TRBD1 | few | TRBV25-1 | TGTGCCTGTGGCGCGGGACAGGTCTACGAGCAGTACTTC | CACGAGQVYEQYF
TRBJ2-5 | TRBD2 | NA | TRBV5-1 | TGCGCCAGCAGCCCAGGGACTAGCGGGGGTATCGAGACCCAGTACTTC | CASSPGTSGGIETQYF
TRBJ1-1 | TRBD1 | NA | TRBV7-9 | TGTGCCAGCAGCCCGCGATCGGCAGTCAGGGACAGGAACACTGAAGCTTTCTTT | CASSPRSAVRDRNTEAFF
TRBJ1-5 | NA | NA | TRBV5-3 | TGTGCCAGAAGCTTGGACAGGCCGGGTCATCAGCCCCAGCATTTT | CARSLDRPGHQPQHF
TRBJ2-7 | TRBD2 | NA | TRBV6-4 | TGTGCCAGGTCAGGACTAGCGGGTTACGAGCAGTACTTC | CARSGLAGYEQYF
TRBJ2-4 | TRBD1 | few | TRBV7-2 | TGTGCCAGCAGCTTAACGACAGGGGCCCGGGCCAATCAGTACTTC | CASSLTTGARANQYF